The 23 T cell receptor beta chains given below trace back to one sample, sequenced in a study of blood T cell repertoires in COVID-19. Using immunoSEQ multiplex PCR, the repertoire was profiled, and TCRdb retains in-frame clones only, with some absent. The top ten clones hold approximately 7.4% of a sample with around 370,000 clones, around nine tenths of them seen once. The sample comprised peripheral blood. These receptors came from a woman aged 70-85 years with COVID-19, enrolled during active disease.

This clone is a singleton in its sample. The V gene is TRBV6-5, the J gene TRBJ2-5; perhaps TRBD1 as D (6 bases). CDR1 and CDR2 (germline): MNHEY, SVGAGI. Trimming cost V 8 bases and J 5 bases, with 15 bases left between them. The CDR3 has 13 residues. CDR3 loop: CASRLTGVETQYF. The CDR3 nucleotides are TGTGCCAGCCGCTTGACAGGAGTGGAGACCCAGTACTTC.

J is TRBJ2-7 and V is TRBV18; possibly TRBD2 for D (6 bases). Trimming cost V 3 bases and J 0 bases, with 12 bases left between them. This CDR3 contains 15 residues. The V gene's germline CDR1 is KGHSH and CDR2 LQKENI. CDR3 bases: TGTGCCAGCTCACCCGCGGGATTTAGCTCCTACGAGCAGTACTTC. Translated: CASSPAGFSSYEQYF.

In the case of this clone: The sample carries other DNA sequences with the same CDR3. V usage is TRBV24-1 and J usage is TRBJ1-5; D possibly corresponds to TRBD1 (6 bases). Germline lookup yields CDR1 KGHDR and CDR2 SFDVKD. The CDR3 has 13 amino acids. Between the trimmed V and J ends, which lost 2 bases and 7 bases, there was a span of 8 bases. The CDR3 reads CATSDSRGQPQHF. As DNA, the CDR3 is TGTGCCACCAGTGATTCAAGGGGGCAGCCCCAGCATTTT.

Here the CDR3 reads CASSQKRTEAFF. CDR3 DNA: TGTGCCAGCAGCCAAAAGAGAACTGAAGCTTTCTTT. The V gene is TRBV3-1 (or the pseudogene TRBV3-2), the J gene TRBJ1-1; no firm D call. This CDR3 comprises 12 residues. The V gene lost 2 bases and the J gene lost 5 bases, with 6 bases spanning the gap. Per the germline V gene, CDR1 is LGHDT and CDR2 is YNNKEL (reference sequence).

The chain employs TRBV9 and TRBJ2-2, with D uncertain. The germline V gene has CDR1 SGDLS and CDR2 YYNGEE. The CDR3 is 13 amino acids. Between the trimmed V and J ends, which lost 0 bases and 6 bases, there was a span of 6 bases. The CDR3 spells CASSVVEAGELFF. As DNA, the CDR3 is TGTGCCAGCAGCGTAGTTGAGGCCGGGGAGCTGTTTTTT.

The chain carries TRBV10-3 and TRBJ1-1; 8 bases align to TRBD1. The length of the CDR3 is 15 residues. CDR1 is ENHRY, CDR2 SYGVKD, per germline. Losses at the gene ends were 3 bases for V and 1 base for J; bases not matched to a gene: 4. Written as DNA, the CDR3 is TGTGCCATCAGTGATAGCCAGGGGGCGAACACTGAAGCTTTCTTT. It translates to CAISDSQGANTEAFF.

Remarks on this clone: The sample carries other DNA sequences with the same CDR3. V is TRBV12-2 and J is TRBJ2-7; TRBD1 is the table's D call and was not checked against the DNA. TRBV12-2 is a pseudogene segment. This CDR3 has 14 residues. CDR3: CASRCPGTAYEQYF. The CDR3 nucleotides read TGTGCAAGTCGCTGTCCCGGGACAGCCTACGAGCAGTACTTC.

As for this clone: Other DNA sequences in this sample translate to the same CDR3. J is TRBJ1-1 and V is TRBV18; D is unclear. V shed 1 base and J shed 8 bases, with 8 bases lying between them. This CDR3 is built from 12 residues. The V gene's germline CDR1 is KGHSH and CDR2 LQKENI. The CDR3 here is CASSPQNTEAFF. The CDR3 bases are TGTGCCAGCTCACCACAGAATACAGAAGCTTTCTTT.

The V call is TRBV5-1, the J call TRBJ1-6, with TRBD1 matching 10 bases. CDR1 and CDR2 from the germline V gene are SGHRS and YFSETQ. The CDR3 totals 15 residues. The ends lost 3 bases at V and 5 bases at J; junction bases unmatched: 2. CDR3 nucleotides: TGCGCCAGCAGCTCAGGACAGGGGGATAATTCACCCCTCCACTTT. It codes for CASSSGQGDNSPLHF.

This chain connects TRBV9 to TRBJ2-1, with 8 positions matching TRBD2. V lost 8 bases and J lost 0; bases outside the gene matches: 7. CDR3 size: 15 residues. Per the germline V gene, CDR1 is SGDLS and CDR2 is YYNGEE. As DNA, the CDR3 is TGTGCCAGTTCCTTAGCGGGGAGCTCCTACAATGAGCAGTTCTTC. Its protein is CASSLAGSSYNEQFF. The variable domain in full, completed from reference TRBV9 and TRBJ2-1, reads DSGVTQTPKHLITATGQRVTLRCSPRSGDLSVYWYQQSLDQGLQFLIQYYNGEERAKGNILERFSAQQFPDLHSELNLSSLELGDSALYFCASSLAGSSYNEQFFGPGTRLTVL.

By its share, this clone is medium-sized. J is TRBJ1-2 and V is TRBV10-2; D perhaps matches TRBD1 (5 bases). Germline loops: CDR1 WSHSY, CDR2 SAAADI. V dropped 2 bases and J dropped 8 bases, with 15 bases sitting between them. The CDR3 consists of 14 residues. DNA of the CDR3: TGCGCCAGCAGTGAGGATCGGCAGGGTGGAGGCTACACCTTC. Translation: CASSEDRQGGGYTF.

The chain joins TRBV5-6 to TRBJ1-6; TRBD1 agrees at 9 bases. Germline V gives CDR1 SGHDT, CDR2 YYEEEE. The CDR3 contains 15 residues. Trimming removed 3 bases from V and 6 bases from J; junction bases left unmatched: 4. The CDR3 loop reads CASSWGTGPNSPLHF. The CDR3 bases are TGTGCCAGCAGCTGGGGGACAGGGCCTAATTCACCCCTCCACTTT.

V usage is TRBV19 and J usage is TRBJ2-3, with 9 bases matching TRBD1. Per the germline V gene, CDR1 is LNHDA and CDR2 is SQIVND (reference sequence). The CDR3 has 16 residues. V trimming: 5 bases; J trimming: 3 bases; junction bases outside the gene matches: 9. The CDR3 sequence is CASSGGQGMGTDTQYF. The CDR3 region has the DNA TGTGCCAGTAGTGGGGGACAGGGAATGGGGACAGATACGCAGTATTTT.

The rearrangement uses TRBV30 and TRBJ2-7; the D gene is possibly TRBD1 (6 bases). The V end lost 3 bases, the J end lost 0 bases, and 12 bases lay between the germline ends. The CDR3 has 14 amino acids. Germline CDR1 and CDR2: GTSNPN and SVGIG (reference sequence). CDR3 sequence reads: CAWRQTGLSYEQYF. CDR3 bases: TGTGCCTGGAGGCAAACAGGGCTCTCCTACGAGCAGTACTTC.

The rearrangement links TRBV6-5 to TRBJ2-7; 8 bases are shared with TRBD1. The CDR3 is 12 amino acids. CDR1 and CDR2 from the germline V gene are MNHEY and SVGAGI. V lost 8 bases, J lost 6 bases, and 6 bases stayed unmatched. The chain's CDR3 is CASLTGAREQYF. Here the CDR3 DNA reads TGTGCCAGCCTGACAGGGGCCCGCGAGCAGTACTTC.

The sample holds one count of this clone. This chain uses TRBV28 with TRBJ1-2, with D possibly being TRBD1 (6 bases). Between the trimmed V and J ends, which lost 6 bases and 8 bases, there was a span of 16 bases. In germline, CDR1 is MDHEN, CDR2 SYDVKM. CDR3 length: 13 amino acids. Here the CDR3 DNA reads TGTGCCAGCAGCCCTCAGGCAGGGGAGGGCTACACCTTC. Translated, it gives CASSPQAGEGYTF.

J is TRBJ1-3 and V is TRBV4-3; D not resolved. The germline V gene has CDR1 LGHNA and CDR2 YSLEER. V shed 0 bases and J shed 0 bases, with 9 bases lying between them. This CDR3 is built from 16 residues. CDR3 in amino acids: CASSQDPGFSGNTIYF. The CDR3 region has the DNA TGCGCCAGCAGCCAAGATCCGGGATTCTCTGGAAACACCATATATTTT.

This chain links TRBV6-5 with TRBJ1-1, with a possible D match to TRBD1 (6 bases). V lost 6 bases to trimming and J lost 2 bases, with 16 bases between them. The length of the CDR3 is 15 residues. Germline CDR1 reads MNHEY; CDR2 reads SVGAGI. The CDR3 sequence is CASSTGRSVNTEAFF. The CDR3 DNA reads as TGTGCCAGCAGCACAGGGCGTAGCGTAAACACTGAAGCTTTCTTT.

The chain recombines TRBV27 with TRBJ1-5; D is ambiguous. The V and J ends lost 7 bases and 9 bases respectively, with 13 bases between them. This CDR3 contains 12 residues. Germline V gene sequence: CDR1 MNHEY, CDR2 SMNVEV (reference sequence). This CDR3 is CASKNRVGPQHF. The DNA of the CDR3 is TGTGCCAGCAAAAACCGGGTGGGGCCCCAGCATTTT.

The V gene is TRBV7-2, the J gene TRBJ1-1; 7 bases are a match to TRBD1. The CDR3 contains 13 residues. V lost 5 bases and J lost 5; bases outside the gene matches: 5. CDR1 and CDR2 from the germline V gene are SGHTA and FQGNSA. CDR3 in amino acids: CASSPHRGTEAFF. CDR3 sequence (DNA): TGTGCCAGCAGCCCTCACAGGGGAACTGAAGCTTTCTTT.

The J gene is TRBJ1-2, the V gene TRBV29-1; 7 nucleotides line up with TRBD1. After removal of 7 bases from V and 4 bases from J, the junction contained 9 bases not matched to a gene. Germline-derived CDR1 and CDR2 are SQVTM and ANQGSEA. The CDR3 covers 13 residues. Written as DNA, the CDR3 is TGCAGCGCCGAGTCGACAGGGAGCTATGGCTACACCTTC. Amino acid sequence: CSAESTGSYGYTF.

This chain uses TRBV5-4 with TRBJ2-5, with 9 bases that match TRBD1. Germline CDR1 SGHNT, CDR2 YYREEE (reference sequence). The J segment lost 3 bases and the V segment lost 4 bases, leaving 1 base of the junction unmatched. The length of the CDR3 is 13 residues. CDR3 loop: CASSGTGKETQYF. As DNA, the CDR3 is TGTGCCAGCAGCGGGACAGGGAAAGAGACCCAGTACTTC.

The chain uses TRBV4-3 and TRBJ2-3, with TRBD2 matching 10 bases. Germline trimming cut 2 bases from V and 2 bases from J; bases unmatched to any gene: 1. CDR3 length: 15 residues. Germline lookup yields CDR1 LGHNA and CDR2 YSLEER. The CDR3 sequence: CASSQTSGATDTQYF. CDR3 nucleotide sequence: TGCGCCAGCAGCCAAACTAGCGGGGCCACAGATACGCAGTATTTT.